The sequence of this T cell receptor beta chain was determined in a study of OX40 agonist ivuxolimab in advanced cancers. Across the whole study: Patients received the agonistic anti-OX40 (CD134) antibody ivuxolimab. The study enrolled dose-escalation patients with hepatocellular carcinoma, melanoma, renal cell or head and neck cancer. General study results and limits: Fewer expanded clones were found on average in CD4+ than in CD8+ T cells.

The assay was immunoSEQ multiplex PCR, and TCRdb's table has in-frame clones only and misses some. The table includes tens of thousands of clones, about 90% detected once. On this clone: Its antigen is not identified.

Patients with autoimmune history or systemic immunosuppression were excluded. The starting material was CD4+ or CD8+ T cells sorted from blood, obtained in a trial of the OX40 agonist ivuxolimab. This receptor was taken from an adult with an advanced solid tumor such as melanoma, head and neck, liver or kidney cancer.

Here the CDR3 DNA reads TGCGCCAGCAGCTTGGCAGGACTAGCGGGATCCTCTGGGGCCAACGTCCTGACTTTC. It yields the protein CASSLAGLAGSSGANVLTF. The chain joins TRBV5-1 to TRBJ2-6; TRBD2 matches 12 bases. The CDR3 sequence is 19 residues long. Germline V gives CDR1 SGHRS, CDR2 YFSETQ. The V gene end was trimmed by 0 bases and the J gene end by 0 bases; junction bases not matched to a gene: 4.